Shown below are 9 T cell receptor beta chains from a single sample sequenced in a study of T cells expressing NK-cell markers. TCRdb reworked the 5' RACE reads into one entry per CDR3 protein, no DNA. The listing contains about 460,000 distinct CDR3 sequences. The sequenced sample consisted of blood T cells: a sorted CD56 or NKG2C T cell subset, CD4+ or CD8+ T cells, or bulk PBMC T cells (not recorded which). The receptors were gathered from a woman aged 45-60 years in good health.

The V call is TRBV20-1, the J call TRBJ2-5; TCRdb reports TRBD1, a call that lacks DNA to check it against. This CDR3 comprises 14 residues. Germline V CDR1 and CDR2: DFQATT, SNEGSKA (reference sequence). The CDR3 here is CSALPSDSPWTQYF.

V usage is TRBV5-1 and J usage is TRBJ2-3; TCRdb gives TRBD1 as the D gene, but with no DNA this cannot be confirmed. Germline V gives CDR1 SGHRS, CDR2 YFSETQ. This CDR3 region has 14 residues. The CDR3 loop reads CASSPDIHTDTQYF.

The V and J genes are TRBV20-1 and TRBJ2-1; the D gene TCRdb calls, TRBD2, cannot be checked with no DNA. This CDR3 has 18 residues. Looked up from germline, CDR1 is DFQATT and CDR2 is SNEGSKA (reference sequence). The CDR3 sequence: CSARPTWGLAGGYNEQFF.

The chain carries TRBV3-1 and TRBJ2-5; TCRdb calls TRBD2, which cannot be checked without DNA. Germline V gives CDR1 LGHDT, CDR2 YNNKEL (reference sequence). The CDR3 runs 16 residues. CDR3 protein: CASSQINGRAGETQYF.

The chain uses TRBV5-1 and TRBJ2-3; as DNA is missing, the TRBD2 call by TCRdb cannot be tested. The CDR3 has 14 residues. Per germline, CDR1 SGHRS and CDR2 YFSETQ. This CDR3 is CASNGRKEVDTQYF.

V is TRBV12-3 or TRBV12-4 and J is TRBJ1-2. This CDR3 comprises 18 residues. CDR3 sequence: CASSPRLHPRKTNYGYTF.

The genes are TRBV20-1 and TRBJ2-2; with no DNA, the TCRdb D assignment of TRBD1 cannot be verified. Germline-derived CDR1 and CDR2 are DFQATT and SNEGSKA (reference sequence). The CDR3 spans 17 residues. The CDR3 loop reads CSARAEATGRNTGELFF.

V is TRBV4-2 and J is TRBJ2-4; the TCRdb call, TRBD2, lacks DNA for checking. The CDR3 contains 12 residues. Looked up from germline, CDR1 is LGHNA and CDR2 is YNFKEQ. This CDR3 reads CASSYDRDSKYF.

The genes are TRBV4-1 and TRBJ2-2; TCRdb calls TRBD2, which cannot be checked without DNA. CDR1 and CDR2 from the germline V gene are MGHRA and YSYEKL. This CDR3 comprises 18 residues. This CDR3 is CASSRGLAGVGGTGELFF.